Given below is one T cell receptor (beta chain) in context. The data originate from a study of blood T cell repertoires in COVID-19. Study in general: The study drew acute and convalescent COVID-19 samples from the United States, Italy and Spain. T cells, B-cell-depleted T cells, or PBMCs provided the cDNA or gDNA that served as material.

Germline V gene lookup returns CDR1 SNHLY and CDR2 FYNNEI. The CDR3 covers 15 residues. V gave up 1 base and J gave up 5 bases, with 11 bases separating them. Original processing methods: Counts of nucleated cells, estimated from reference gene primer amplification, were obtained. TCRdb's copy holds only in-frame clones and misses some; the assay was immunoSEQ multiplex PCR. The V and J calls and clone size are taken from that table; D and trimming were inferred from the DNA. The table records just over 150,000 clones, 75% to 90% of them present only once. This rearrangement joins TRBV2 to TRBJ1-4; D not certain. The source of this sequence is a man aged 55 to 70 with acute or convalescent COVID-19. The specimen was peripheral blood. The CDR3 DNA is TGTGCCAGCAGTGAAGGGTCGGGATCGAATGAAAAACTGTTTTTT. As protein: CASSEGSGSNEKLFF.